The 14 T cell receptor beta chains given below trace back to one sample, sequenced in a study of T cells in Graves' hyperthyroidism and ophthalmopathy. Amplified regions were TCR beta CDR3 sequences from RNA transcripts. Initially, a first-round RT-PCR of the TCR CDR3 employed the HTBI primer set. TCRdb re-derived calls from the multiplex PCR reads in MiXCR, one entry per CDR3 protein. This sample has hundreds of thousands of distinct CDR3 sequences, with around 15% found just once. Sequenced: blood. The receptors were sampled from a woman between 18 and 29 years old with Graves' hyperthyroidism.

This chain links TRBV27 with TRBJ1-1; D remains ambiguous. The germline V gene encodes CDR1 MNHEY and CDR2 SMNVEV (reference sequence). This CDR3 spans 15 amino acids. With 3 bases removed from V and 2 bases from J, the gap between germline ends came to 13 bases. The DNA for the CDR3 is TGTGCCAGCAGTTTTTCACAACGGGGTAACACTGAAGCTTTCTTT. Translation: CASSFSQRGNTEAFF.

This chain links TRBV18 with TRBJ2-7; D not resolved. V lost 4 bases and J lost 3, with 13 bases in between. This CDR3 is 14 amino acids long. The germline gives CDR1 KGHSH, CDR2 LQKENI. The CDR3 is CASSLLKDNYEQYF. The CDR3 bases are TGTGCCAGCTCACTGTTGAAAGACAACTACGAGCAGTACTTC.

This sequence joins TRBV18 and TRBJ2-6; TRBD1 or TRBD2 may be the D gene (5 bases each). Trimming took off 1 base at V and 2 bases at J, with 15 bases between the two ends. Germline V lookup: CDR1 KGHSH, CDR2 LQKENI. CDR3 size: 18 residues. The CDR3 here is CASSPRRSGLTGANVLTF. The CDR3 DNA reads TGTGCCAGCTCACCACGTCGATCGGGGCTAACTGGGGCCAACGTCCTGACTTTC.

This clonotype was seen a few times. The chain carries TRBV7-9 and TRBJ1-1, with D unclear. V was trimmed by 5 bases and J by 6 bases, leaving 13 bases between them. This CDR3 is built from 13 residues. CDR1 is SEHNR, CDR2 FQNEAQ, per germline (reference sequence). CDR3 sequence: CASSPALAAEAFF. CDR3 DNA sequence: TGTGCCAGCAGCCCCGCCCTGGCCGCTGAAGCTTTCTTT.

V usage is TRBV30 and J usage is TRBJ2-1; perhaps TRBD2 as D (6 bases). Deletions cut 5 bases from V and 2 bases from J, with 19 bases between. The CDR3 is made up of 16 amino acids. The germline gives CDR1 GTSNPN, CDR2 SVGIG (reference sequence). Here the CDR3 DNA reads TGTGCCTGGGAGACGGGATTGGGGGGTACCTACAATGAGCAGTTCTTC. Its protein is CAWETGLGGTYNEQFF.

Comments on this clonotype: Sequence at one end of the junction differs from germline and may be a read error. The rearrangement joins TRBV6-5 to TRBJ2-7, with D maybe TRBD2 (6 bases). Per germline, CDR1 MNHEY and CDR2 SVGAGI. The CDR3 is 14 residues long. Written as DNA, the CDR3 is TGTGCCAGCAGTTACTCCGGGAGCTCCTACGAGCAGCACTTC. Its protein product is CASSYSGSSYEQHF.

The CDR3, as DNA: TGTGCCAGCAGTCCACAGGGGCTGGACACTGAAGCTTTCTTT. Translation: CASSPQGLDTEAFF. This chain links TRBV14 with TRBJ1-1; 7 nucleotides align to TRBD1. After removal of 6 bases from V and 3 bases from J, the junction contained 7 bases not matched to a gene. From germline, CDR1 is SGHDN and CDR2 FVKESK. This CDR3 is built from 14 residues.

This clonotype was picked up many times. This chain links TRBV28 with TRBJ2-3; D gene uncertain. With 6 bases removed from V and 6 bases from J, the gap between germline ends came to 10 bases. The CDR3 has 12 residues. Germline CDR1 and CDR2: MDHEN and SYDVKM. CDR3: CASRVPGDTQYF. Here the CDR3 DNA reads TGTGCCAGCAGAGTCCCGGGTGATACGCAGTATTTT. The whole variable domain, filled in from reference TRBV28 and TRBJ2-3, reads DVKVTQSSRYLVKRTGEKVFLECVQDMDHENMFWYRQDPGLGLRLIYFSYDVKMKEKGDIPEGYSVSREKKERFSLILESASTNQTSMYLCASRVPGDTQYFGPGTRLTVL.

There are many counts of this clonotype. The CDR3: CASSLVPGLAEQGYEQYF. CDR3 bases: TGTGCCAGCAGCTTAGTCCCGGGACTAGCGGAGCAGGGCTACGAGCAGTACTTC. This chain uses TRBV7-9 with TRBJ2-7; 11 bases match TRBD2. Looked up from germline, CDR1 is SEHNR and CDR2 is FQNEAQ (reference sequence). The V gene end was trimmed by 1 base and the J gene end by 3 bases; junction bases not matched to a gene: 11. CDR3 length equals 18 residues. Full variable domain (outside the CDR3, taken from reference TRBV7-9 and TRBJ2-7): DTGVSQNPRHKITKRGQNVTFRCDPISEHNRLYWYRQTLGQGPEFLTYFQNEAQLEKSRLLSDRFSAERPKGSFSTLEIQRTEQGDSAMYLCASSLVPGLAEQGYEQYFGPGTRLTVT.

This clonotype was counted between two and nine times. This rearrangement joins TRBV7-2 to TRBJ2-3; 14 bases line up with TRBD2. The CDR3 covers 17 residues. Per germline, CDR1 SGHTA and CDR2 FQGNSA. V gave up 1 base and J gave up 4 bases; unmatched junction bases: 4. CDR3 sequence: CASSLGGLAGVPDTQYF. CDR3 coding DNA: TGTGCCAGCAGCTTAGGGGGACTAGCGGGAGTTCCAGATACGCAGTATTTT. Based on the CDR3 plus reference TRBV7-2 and TRBJ2-3, the full variable domain is GAGVSQSPSNKVTEKGKDVELRCDPISGHTALYWYRQSLGQGLEFLIYFQGNSAPDKSGLPSDRFSAERTGGSVSTLTIQRTQQEDSAVYLCASSLGGLAGVPDTQYFGPGTRLTVL.

The sample holds many counts of this clonotype. This chain uses TRBV5-1 with TRBJ1-1; D gene unclear. The CDR3 totals 14 residues. V was pared by 1 base and J by 1 base, with 8 bases between. Germline assignment: CDR1 SGHRS and CDR2 YFSETQ. CDR3 residues: CASSLRSGNTEAFF. The DNA of the CDR3 is TGCGCCAGCAGCTTGCGGAGTGGGAACACTGAAGCTTTCTTT.

The chain uses TRBV2 and TRBJ2-1; TRBD1 or TRBD2 may be the D gene (5 bases each). Germline CDR1 reads SNHLY; CDR2 reads FYNNEI. The V end was cut by 5 bases, the J end by 5 bases, with 16 bases between. CDR3 length equals 15 residues. CDR3 sequence reads: CASSNPGPVDNEQFF. CDR3 in DNA: TGTGCCAGCAGTAATCCGGGACCAGTCGACAATGAGCAGTTCTTC. The full variable domain, rest sourced from reference TRBV2 and TRBJ2-1, is EPEVTQTPSHQVTQMGQEVILRCVPISNHLYFYWYRQILGQKVEFLVSFYNNEISEKSEIFDDQFSVERPDGSNFTLKIRSTKLEDSAMYFCASSNPGPVDNEQFFGPGTRLTVL.

This clonotype was observed many times. The chain employs TRBV2 and TRBJ2-7; TRBD1 matches at 7 bases. The CDR3 contains 15 residues. The V gene's germline CDR1 is SNHLY and CDR2 FYNNEI. The J segment lost 2 bases and the V segment lost 3 bases, leaving 7 bases of the junction unmatched. The CDR3 reads CASSDLGGSTYEQYF. The DNA for the CDR3 is TGTGCCAGCAGTGATTTAGGGGGCTCAACCTACGAGCAGTACTTC.

In this sample, this clonotype turned up many times. The chain combines TRBV6-1 with TRBJ2-7; possibly TRBD1 for D (5 bases). Trimming removed 6 bases at V and 3 bases at J, with 12 bases between. Germline V gene data show CDR1 as MNHNS and CDR2 as SASEGT. There are 13 residues in the CDR3. The CDR3 protein is CASRQVDFYEQYF. CDR3 nucleotides: TGTGCCAGCAGACAGGTAGACTTCTACGAGCAGTACTTC.